Described below is a single T cell receptor (beta chain) sequence and its context. The sample is drawn from a study of blood T cell repertoires in COVID-19. Study in general: COVID-19 samples from acute and convalescent phases originated in the United States, Italy and Spain. T cells, B-cell-depleted T cells, or PBMCs provided the cDNA or gDNA that served as material.

Seattle researchers signed up patients amid active infection and tracked them longitudinally. Per the study methods: Using reference gene primer amplification, nucleated cell counts were estimated. Some clones are missing from TCRdb's copy, which holds only in-frame ones; the method was immunoSEQ multiplex PCR. From that table come the V and J calls and clone size; the DNA was used to work out D and trimming. The sample includes approximately 180,000 clones, 81% of them seen just once. The CDR3 contains 14 residues. Trimming cost V 3 bases and J 8 bases; bases outside gene matches: 4. The germline V gene encodes CDR1 SEHNR and CDR2 FQNEAQ (reference sequence).

Sequenced input: peripheral blood. This clonotype was obtained from a woman older than 75 with COVID-19, enrolled during active disease. V and J are TRBV7-9 and TRBJ2-1; 10 nucleotides match TRBD1. The CDR3 loop is CASSLGQGTDEQFF. The CDR3, as DNA: TGTGCCAGCAGCTTGGGACAGGGGACCGATGAGCAGTTCTTC.